The 22 T cell receptor beta chains below were found in one sample sequenced in a study of blood T cell repertoires in COVID-19. Sequenced by immunoSEQ multiplex PCR; TCRdb stores in-frame clones only, minus some. The table has about 76,000 clones, more than 75% seen once. Sequenced input: peripheral blood. These receptor sequences come from a woman of 80 years or more with active or convalescent COVID-19.

The CDR3 spells CASSLGENTEAFF. The CDR3 coding sequence is TGTGCCAGCAGCTTAGGAGAGAACACTGAAGCTTTCTTT. This chain joins TRBV11-1 and TRBJ1-1; D uncertain. Per germline, CDR1 SGHAT and CDR2 FQDESV (reference sequence). Trimming removed 1 base at V and 1 base at J, with 4 bases between. The CDR3 covers 13 residues.

The chain recombines TRBV7-2 with TRBJ2-2, with 8 nucleotides matching TRBD2. Germline V CDR1 and CDR2: SGHTA, FQGNSA. V dropped 1 base and J dropped 4; count of bases not matched to a gene: 11. The CDR3 extends over 18 amino acids. This chain's CDR3 is CASSLVAPGLGVTGELFF. Written as DNA, the CDR3 is TGTGCCAGCAGCTTAGTAGCGCCGGGACTAGGAGTCACCGGGGAGCTGTTTTTT.

The rearrangement joins TRBV3-1 (or the pseudogene TRBV3-2) to TRBJ1-1; no clear D gene. The CDR3 is made up of 14 amino acids. V was cut by 2 bases and J by 6 bases, with 13 bases left in between. Germline V gene data show CDR1 as LGHDT and CDR2 as YNNKEL (reference sequence). The CDR3 loop is CASSQNGGWAEAFF. CDR3 nucleotides: TGTGCCAGCAGCCAAAACGGAGGTTGGGCTGAAGCTTTCTTT.

The chain has TRBV7-2 and TRBJ2-3; TRBD2 might be the D (6 bases). This CDR3 region has 14 residues. Germline CDR1 SGHTA, CDR2 FQGNSA. Trimming took off 5 bases at V and 5 bases at J, with 14 bases between the two ends. CDR3 coding DNA: TGTGCCAGCAGCCTACTAGGGCGGGGAGATACGCAGTATTTT. It codes for CASSLLGRGDTQYF.

In this sample, this clone turned up once. The J gene is TRBJ1-5, the V gene TRBV4-3; D is uncertain. From germline, CDR1 is LGHNA and CDR2 YSLEER. V dropped 0 bases and J dropped 4 bases, with 7 bases sitting between them. This CDR3 region has 14 residues. The CDR3 here is CASSQDRLNQPQHF. As DNA, the CDR3 is TGCGCCAGCAGCCAAGACAGACTAAATCAGCCCCAGCATTTT.

The chain is built from TRBV11-2 and TRBJ2-7, with 9 positions matching TRBD1. This CDR3 is built from 15 residues. Germline V gene data show CDR1 as SGHAT and CDR2 as FQNNGV. V shed 4 bases, J shed 5 bases, and the junction held 9 bases outside the gene matches. DNA of the CDR3: TGTGCCAGCAGCTCGTCCCGGGACAGGGCAAACGAGCAGTACTTC. The encoded protein is CASSSSRDRANEQYF.

The chain combines TRBV28 with TRBJ2-5; possible D gene TRBD1, 6 bases. CDR1 is MDHEN and CDR2 is SYDVKM in the germline V gene. The CDR3 totals 14 residues. With 3 bases removed from V and 1 base from J, the gap between germline ends came to 9 bases. The CDR3 DNA reads as TGTGCCAGCAGTTTCCCAGGGGTCCAAGAGACCCAGTACTTC. This codes for CASSFPGVQETQYF. The full variable domain, with the rest looked up from reference TRBV28 and TRBJ2-5, is DVKVTQSSRYLVKRTGEKVFLECVQDMDHENMFWYRQDPGLGLRLIYFSYDVKMKEKGDIPEGYSVSREKKERFSLILESASTNQTSMYLCASSFPGVQETQYFGPGTRLLVL.

V is TRBV2 and J is TRBJ2-4; possibly TRBD2 for D (5 bases). Per the germline V gene, CDR1 is SNHLY and CDR2 is FYNNEI. The CDR3 is made up of 14 amino acids. With 4 bases removed from V and 0 bases from J, the gap between germline ends came to 7 bases. CDR3: CASSGEIAKNIQYF. Here the CDR3 DNA reads TGTGCCAGCAGTGGGGAGATAGCCAAAAACATTCAGTACTTC. Variable domain in full (rest from reference TRBV2 and TRBJ2-4): EPEVTQTPSHQVTQMGQEVILRCVPISNHLYFYWYRQILGQKVEFLVSFYNNEISEKSEIFDDQFSVERPDGSNFTLKIRSTKLEDSAMYFCASSGEIAKNIQYFGAGTRLSVL.

The chain employs TRBV6-5 and TRBJ1-2, with 7 bases aligning to TRBD1. Trimming removed 8 bases from V and 4 bases from J; junction bases left unmatched: 7. Germline CDR1 is MNHEY and CDR2 is SVGAGI. The CDR3 covers 13 residues. The CDR3 sequence: CASFATGVYGYTF. The CDR3 DNA sequence: TGTGCCAGCTTTGCCACAGGGGTCTATGGCTACACCTTC.

V gene TRBV6-5 combines with J gene TRBJ1-4; a weak D match, TRBD1 (5 bases). CDR1 is MNHEY, CDR2 SVGAGI, per germline. The CDR3 has 15 residues. V lost 8 bases and J lost 5, with 18 bases in between. CDR3 region: CASGPKGASNEKLFF. Written as DNA, the CDR3 is TGTGCCAGCGGACCCAAAGGGGCCAGCAATGAAAAACTGTTTTTT.

V and J are TRBV4-3 and TRBJ1-4, with D hard to call. Per the germline V gene, CDR1 is LGHNA and CDR2 is YSLEER. V was shortened by 0 bases and J by 7 bases, with 12 bases between the two germline ends. The length of the CDR3 is 15 residues. The CDR3 sequence is CASSQDASAGEKLFF. CDR3 in DNA: TGCGCCAGCAGCCAAGATGCGTCGGCAGGTGAAAAACTGTTTTTT.

The V call is TRBV19, the J call TRBJ1-1, with D possibly being TRBD1 (5 bases). The CDR3 covers 17 residues. The V end lost 3 bases, the J end lost 1 base, and 18 bases lay between the germline ends. CDR1 LNHDA and CDR2 SQIVND come from the germline V gene (reference sequence). The CDR3 sequence is CASSMFVWGSENTEAFF. The CDR3 DNA follows: TGTGCCAGTAGTATGTTCGTTTGGGGCAGTGAGAACACTGAAGCTTTCTTT.

The count of this clone is one. V is TRBV20-1 and J is TRBJ2-1; 9 bases align to TRBD2. Germline V lookup: CDR1 DFQATT, CDR2 SNEGSKA (reference sequence). V was clipped by 3 bases and J by 4 bases; unmatched bases: 13. The CDR3 is 17 residues long. The CDR3 DNA follows: TGCAGTGCTAGTCCCGCAGGGCTAGCGGGGAATTACAATGAGCAGTTCTTC. This encodes CSASPAGLAGNYNEQFF.

V and J are TRBV29-1 and TRBJ1-4, with 8 bases matching TRBD1. V trimming: 6 bases; J trimming: 0 bases; junction bases outside the gene matches: 6. Germline-derived CDR1 and CDR2 are SQVTM and ANQGSEA. The CDR3 is made up of 15 amino acids. The DNA of the CDR3 is TGCAGCGTCGCAACACAGGGGGCAACTAATGAAAAACTGTTTTTT. Protein: CSVATQGATNEKLFF.

This chain joins TRBV7-2 and TRBJ1-1; D uncertain. Deletions cut 1 base from V and 8 bases from J, with 14 bases between. Germline CDR1 reads SGHTA; CDR2 reads FQGNSA. This CDR3 spans 14 amino acids. This chain's CDR3 is CASSLVGSHREAFF. CDR3 DNA sequence: TGTGCCAGCAGCTTAGTCGGGAGCCACAGAGAAGCTTTCTTT.

This rearrangement joins TRBV7-2 to TRBJ1-2; no clear D gene. Deletions cut 1 base from V and 6 bases from J, with 9 bases between. The CDR3 consists of 13 residues. Germline loops: CDR1 SGHTA, CDR2 FQGNSA. CDR3 loop: CASSLVEVDGYTF. Written as DNA, the CDR3 is TGTGCCAGCAGCTTAGTAGAAGTAGATGGCTACACCTTC.

The gene calls are TRBV7-8 and TRBJ2-4, with 10 bases lining up with TRBD1. The CDR3 contains 16 residues. The V gene's germline CDR1 is SGHVS and CDR2 FQNEAQ. V lost 5 bases, J lost 3 bases, and 7 bases stayed unmatched. CDR3 DNA sequence: TGTGCCAGCAGCGGACCGAGGACAGGGGGCAAAAACATTCAGTACTTC. It yields the protein CASSGPRTGGKNIQYF.

V is TRBV9 and J is TRBJ2-1; 9 nucleotides align to TRBD1. CDR1 is SGDLS, CDR2 YYNGEE, per germline. This CDR3 has 17 residues. After removal of 0 bases from V and 7 bases from J, the junction contained 11 bases not matched to a gene. CDR3 nucleotides: TGTGCCAGCAGCGTAGTCGGGGACAGGGAGCGGAGAAATGAGCAGTTCTTC. The encoded protein is CASSVVGDRERRNEQFF.

The chain employs TRBV5-6 and TRBJ1-1; D is unclear. CDR3 size: 13 residues. In germline, CDR1 is SGHDT, CDR2 YYEEEE. V was pared by 1 base and J by 6 bases, with 10 bases between. The CDR3 region has the DNA TGTGCCAGCAGCTTGCGGTTTCCCCCTGAAGCTTTCTTT. Its translation is CASSLRFPPEAFF.

The rearrangement joins TRBV6-1 to TRBJ2-2, with 7 bases identical to TRBD2. The V segment lost 2 bases and the J segment 4 bases; nucleotides outside the gene matches: 7. CDR3 size: 16 residues. Germline V gene data show CDR1 as MNHNS and CDR2 as SASEGT. The CDR3 DNA reads TGTGCCAGCAGTGAAAATCTAGCGGTGAGCACCGGGGAGCTGTTTTTT. Protein: CASSENLAVSTGELFF.

The J gene is TRBJ2-3, the V gene TRBV5-4; D unresolved. Germline assignment: CDR1 SGHNT and CDR2 YYREEE (reference sequence). V was shortened by 4 bases and J by 4 bases, with 16 bases between the two germline ends. This CDR3 is built from 15 residues. The DNA of the CDR3 is TGTGCCAGCAGCCTAGAGCCCTTCGAAGCAGATACGCAGTATTTT. It is translated as CASSLEPFEADTQYF.

The chain recombines TRBV10-3 with TRBJ1-1; D ambiguous. V dropped 2 bases and J dropped 5 bases, with 15 bases sitting between them. The CDR3 length is 15 residues. Germline values: CDR1 ENHRY, CDR2 SYGVKD. DNA for the CDR3: TGTGCCATCAGTGAGGCGCCATGGTCCCGAACTGAAGCTTTCTTT. Amino acids: CAISEAPWSRTEAFF.